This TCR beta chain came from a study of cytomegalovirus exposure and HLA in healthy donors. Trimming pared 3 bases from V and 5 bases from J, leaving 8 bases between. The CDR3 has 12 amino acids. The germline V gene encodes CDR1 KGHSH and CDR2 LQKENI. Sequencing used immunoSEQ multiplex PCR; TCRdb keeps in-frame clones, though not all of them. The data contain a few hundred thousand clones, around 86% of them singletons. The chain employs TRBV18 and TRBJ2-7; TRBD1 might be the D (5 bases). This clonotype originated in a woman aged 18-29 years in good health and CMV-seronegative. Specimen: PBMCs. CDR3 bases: TGTGCCAGCTCACCCCGACAGAACGAGCAGTACTTC. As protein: CASSPRQNEQYF.